Below are 12 T cell receptor beta chains sequenced from a single sample in a study of CD8 T cells in Susac syndrome. Random-hexamer reverse transcription was applied to roughly 0.5 to 1 ug RNA. TCRdb fed the immunoSEQ multiplex PCR reads into MiXCR, producing one record per CDR3 protein. This table holds approximately 200,000 distinct CDR3 sequences, 95% found once. Sequencing was performed on CD4+ T cells from PBMCs. The receptors come from a human donor with multiple sclerosis.

The chain uses TRBV7-3 and TRBJ2-3; D might be TRBD2 (5 bases). The V and J ends lost 3 bases and 4 bases respectively, with 11 bases between them. Germline loops: CDR1 SGHTA, CDR2 FQGTGA. The CDR3 length is 14 residues. The CDR3 coding sequence is TGTGCCAGCAGCTTCGAATCGGAGGCAGATACGCAGTATTTT. Amino acid sequence: CASSFESEADTQYF.

This sequence joins TRBV20-1 and TRBJ2-5; D may be TRBD1 (5 bases). With the DNA end fitting TRBJ2-7 better, the J assignment may be wrong. CDR3 length: 12 residues. Germline CDR1 reads DFQATT; CDR2 reads SNEGSKA (reference sequence). CDR3 protein: CSAFSTDYEQYF. The CDR3 DNA reads as TGCAGTGCTTTTTCGACAGACTACGAGCAGTACTTC.

This sequence joins TRBV15 and TRBJ1-5; 9 positions agree with TRBD1. The J segment lost 0 bases and the V segment lost 3 bases, leaving 9 bases of the junction unmatched. The germline CDR1 and CDR2 sequences are LNHNV and YYDKDF (reference sequence). The CDR3 extends over 18 amino acids. The CDR3 protein is CATSSGDRERGSNQPQHF. CDR3 DNA: TGTGCCACCAGCAGCGGGGACAGGGAAAGAGGTAGCAATCAGCCCCAGCATTTT.

The V and J genes are TRBV7-9 and TRBJ2-5; no clear D. Trimming cost V 3 bases and J 3 bases, with 8 bases left between them. The CDR3 is 13 amino acids. Germline V CDR1 and CDR2: SEHNR, FQNEAQ (reference sequence). CDR3 region: CASSFVRKETQYF. The CDR3 DNA is TGTGCCAGCAGCTTTGTCAGGAAAGAGACCCAGTACTTC.

This chain joins TRBV2 and TRBJ2-1, with D unresolved. Germline V gene data show CDR1 as SNHLY and CDR2 as FYNNEI. With 11 bases removed from V and 3 bases from J, the gap between germline ends came to 11 bases. The CDR3 is 12 residues long. Here the CDR3 reads CALTDIYNEQFF. The CDR3 DNA sequence: TGTGCCCTCACCGACATCTACAATGAGCAGTTCTTC.

The rearrangement links TRBV3-1 to TRBJ1-1, with 7 bases aligning to TRBD1. The CDR3 loop spans 14 amino acids. The V gene end was trimmed by 4 bases and the J gene end by 0 bases; junction bases not matched to a gene: 2. CDR1 is LGHDT, CDR2 YNNKEL, per germline (reference sequence). CDR3 in amino acids: CASSRTGMNTEAFF. The CDR3 DNA follows: TGTGCCAGCAGCCGGACAGGCATGAACACTGAAGCTTTCTTT.

The V call is TRBV29-1, the J call TRBJ1-6, with D uncertain. Germline loops: CDR1 SQVTM, CDR2 ANQGSEA. V lost 4 bases to trimming and J lost 10 bases, with 14 bases between them. CDR3 length: 13 amino acids. This CDR3 is CSVVSGPGSPLHF. CDR3 coding DNA: TGCAGCGTTGTATCCGGACCGGGGTCACCCCTCCACTTT.

In nucleotides, the CDR3 is TGTGCCAGCAGCTCCCACAACGGGGGGCGGTTGGATACGCAGTATTTT. Protein sequence: CASSSHNGGRLDTQYF. V gene TRBV9 combines with J gene TRBJ2-3; a weak D match, TRBD2 (7 bases). Per germline, CDR1 SGDLS and CDR2 YYNGEE. Trimming took 4 bases from V and 6 from J, leaving 21 bases between them. The CDR3 consists of 16 residues.

This clonotype was seen only a few times. The gene calls are TRBV6-5 and TRBJ2-1, with D perhaps matching TRBD1 or TRBD2 (5 bases each). From germline, CDR1 is MNHEY and CDR2 SVGAGI. The CDR3 extends over 13 amino acids. Trimming cost V 5 bases and J 7 bases, with 12 bases left between them. The CDR3 reads CASSPGTGNEQFF. DNA of the CDR3: TGTGCCAGCAGTCCCGGGACGGGGAATGAGCAGTTCTTC.

This clonotype appeared a single time. The rearrangement uses TRBV30 and TRBJ1-1; D is ambiguous. Germline values: CDR1 GTSNPN, CDR2 SVGIG (reference sequence). Trimming removed 0 bases from V and 5 bases from J, with 16 bases in between. This CDR3 comprises 15 residues. In nucleotides, the CDR3 is TGTGCCTGGAGTGTACAGAGTCTCCGCCGAACTGAAGCTTTCTTT. Protein: CAWSVQSLRRTEAFF.

The V gene is TRBV5-1, the J gene TRBJ2-2; D possibly uses TRBD1 or TRBD2 (6 bases each). V was pared by 4 bases and J by 1 base, with 11 bases between. There are 15 residues in the CDR3. Germline values: CDR1 SGHRS, CDR2 YFSETQ. The CDR3 loop is CASSPEGQNTGELFF. CDR3 bases: TGCGCCAGCAGCCCGGAGGGACAGAACACCGGGGAGCTGTTTTTT.

This chain links TRBV19 with TRBJ2-6, with D unclear. CDR3 size: 16 residues. Germline V CDR1 and CDR2: LNHDA, SQIVND (reference sequence). V lost 2 bases and J lost 0, with 8 bases in between. The CDR3 nucleotides read TGTGCCAGTAGTATACTACAGACCTCTGGGGCCAACGTCCTGACTTTC. It codes for CASSILQTSGANVLTF.